This T cell receptor (beta chain) was found in a study of long-term antiretroviral therapy in people with HIV. Details on this clone: The antigen remains undetermined.

Specimens carried roughly 0.95-10 million cryopreserved PBMC before DNA extraction. Study-level findings and limits: All time points showed a repertoire dominated by clones expanded before ART.

The assay, immunoSEQ v3.0, was run at survey level. Here immunoSEQ multiplex PCR was the method, and the copy in TCRdb shows in-frame clones only, minus some. Here the sample spans tens of thousands of clones, 95% being singletons. Germline V gene sequence: CDR1 SGHDT, CDR2 YYEEEE. The CDR3 is 14 amino acids. V was shortened by 5 bases and J by 1 base, with 11 bases between the two germline ends. Material: unsorted PBMCs, obtained 5.3 years after starting antiretroviral therapy. This TCR derives from a man in his fifties with HIV. This rearrangement joins TRBV5-6 to TRBJ2-3; possibly TRBD1 or TRBD2 for D (5 bases each). CDR3 bases: TGTGCCAGCAGTTCGGGGCCCGGCACAGATACGCAGTATTTT. This translates into CASSSGPGTDTQYF. Together with reference TRBV5-6 and TRBJ2-3, the CDR3 gives the full variable domain: DAGVTQSPTHLIKTRGQQVTLRCSPKSGHDTVSWYQQALGQGPQFIFQYYEEEERQRGNFPDRFSGHQFPNYSSELNVNALLLGDSALYLCASSSGPGTDTQYFGPGTRLTVL.